A single sample gave rise to the 20 T cell receptor beta chains below, sequenced in a study of cytomegalovirus exposure and HLA in healthy donors. PCR primers comprised 60 Vbeta and 13 Jbeta primers. Repertoires were generated with immunoSEQ multiplex PCR, while TCRdb's copy carries only in-frame clones and drops some. The data show 120,000 or so clones, about three quarters seen once. Sequences were obtained from PBMCs. The receptors were sampled from a man aged 30-40 years in good health and CMV-seronegative.

The chain carries TRBV19 and TRBJ1-6; tentative D call: TRBD1 (6 bases). CDR3 length equals 14 residues. V dropped 6 bases and J dropped 8 bases, with 14 bases sitting between them. From germline, CDR1 is LNHDA and CDR2 SQIVND (reference sequence). As DNA, the CDR3 is TGTGCCAGTAGGCGGGCCTCAGGGGATTCACCCCTCCACTTT. It translates to CASRRASGDSPLHF. Supplemented by reference TRBV19 and TRBJ1-6, the full variable domain reads DGGITQSPKYLFRKEGQNVTLSCEQNLNHDAMYWYRQDPGQGLRLIYYSQIVNDFQKGDIAEGYSVSREKKESFPLTVTSAQKNPTAFYLCASRRASGDSPLHFGNGTRLTVT.

CDR3 region: CASSLRSAYSVRGGIWEQYF. As DNA, the CDR3 is TGTGCCAGCAGTTTACGCTCTGCTTACTCCGTCCGGGGGGGAATTTGGGAGCAGTACTTC. This chain links TRBV28 with TRBJ2-7, with TRBD2 matching over 8 bases. CDR3 size: 20 residues. Trimming removed 2 bases from V and 7 bases from J; junction bases left unmatched: 25. The germline gives CDR1 MDHEN, CDR2 SYDVKM.

This sequence joins TRBV18 and TRBJ1-2; a possible D gene is TRBD1 (5 bases). Germline V gene lookup returns CDR1 KGHSH and CDR2 LQKENI. The CDR3 extends over 15 amino acids. The V end lost 3 bases, the J end lost 7 bases, and 18 bases lay between the germline ends. The CDR3 bases are TGTGCCAGCTCACCTGCCGGAGGAGGGGCGGGTGGCTACACCTTC. Translating gives CASSPAGGGAGGYTF.

This clone has only a few counts. The chain links TRBV7-2 to TRBJ1-2; 7 bases are shared with TRBD1. Trimming took 5 bases from V and 3 from J; bases not matched to a gene: 3. From germline, CDR1 is SGHTA and CDR2 FQGNSA. The CDR3 is 13 residues long. For the CDR3, the DNA is TGTGCCAGCAGCCGGGACAGCTACTATGGCTACACCTTC. As protein: CASSRDSYYGYTF.

CDR3 bases: TGTGCCAGCAGTGCCCGGGACAGGGGAGCCTGGGACACCATATATTTT. This codes for CASSARDRGAWDTIYF. J is TRBJ1-3 and V is TRBV25-1, with 10 bases that match TRBD1. The ends lost 4 bases at V and 8 bases at J; junction bases unmatched: 11. There are 16 residues in the CDR3. From germline, CDR1 is MGHDK and CDR2 SYGVNS.

The chain has TRBV4-2 and TRBJ1-4, with 9 nucleotides matching TRBD1. The J segment lost 8 bases and the V segment lost 4 bases, leaving 5 bases of the junction unmatched. The CDR3 spans 14 residues. From germline, CDR1 is LGHNA and CDR2 YNFKEQ. For the CDR3, the DNA is TGTGCCAGCAGCCCGGGACAGGGAAAAGAAAAACTGTTTTTT. Its protein is CASSPGQGKEKLFF.

This sequence joins TRBV18 and TRBJ2-1, with 9 bases identical to TRBD2. Germline V gene sequence: CDR1 KGHSH, CDR2 LQKENI. With V trimmed by 4 bases and J by 4 bases, 5 bases remained unmatched. The CDR3 has 15 amino acids. CDR3 residues: CASSLLAGRYNEQFF. CDR3 in DNA: TGTGCCAGCTCACTCCTAGCGGGGCGTTACAATGAGCAGTTCTTC.

Remarks on this clone: This sample includes further DNA sequences coding for the same CDR3. This rearrangement joins TRBV5-1 to TRBJ1-1; D not certain. The CDR3 covers 13 residues. Germline V lookup: CDR1 SGHRS, CDR2 YFSETQ. The V end lost 0 bases, the J end lost 2 bases, and 5 bases lay between the germline ends. The CDR3 nucleotides read TGCGCCAGCAGCTTGGGGGCAAACACTGAAGCTTTCTTT. It yields the protein CASSLGANTEAFF.

This chain uses TRBV6-1 with TRBJ1-2; TRBD1 agrees at 7 bases. Trimming at V came to 7 bases and at J to 8 bases, leaving 13 bases not matched to a gene. The germline V gene has CDR1 MNHNS and CDR2 SASEGT. The CDR3 runs 14 residues. The CDR3 region is CASTPRVQGGGYTF. Written as DNA, the CDR3 is TGTGCCAGCACCCCTAGGGTCCAGGGGGGAGGCTACACCTTC.

The V and J genes are TRBV6-1 and TRBJ1-6; D gene uncertain. Trimming pared 1 base from V and 14 bases from J, leaving 9 bases between. This CDR3 comprises 12 residues. The V gene's germline CDR1 is MNHNS and CDR2 SASEGT. The CDR3 reads CASSEVAGALHF. CDR3 DNA sequence: TGTGCCAGCAGTGAAGTCGCCGGGGCCCTCCACTTT.

The rearrangement joins TRBV2 to TRBJ1-1, with D possibly TRBD1 on 5 matching bases. Germline V gene data show CDR1 as SNHLY and CDR2 as FYNNEI. Trimming pared 3 bases from V and 11 bases from J, leaving 10 bases between. This CDR3 has 11 amino acids. This CDR3 is CASSDIRGAFF. CDR3 bases: TGTGCCAGCAGTGATATAAGGGGCGCTTTCTTT.

In this sample, this clone turned up a few times. The chain joins TRBV9 to TRBJ2-7, with 8 bases lining up with TRBD2. The CDR3 has 16 amino acids. Germline loops: CDR1 SGDLS, CDR2 YYNGEE. The V and J ends lost 4 bases and 3 bases, in that order; junction bases with no gene match: 12. Here the CDR3 reads CASSPREGSGIYEQYF. In DNA, the CDR3 is TGTGCCAGCAGCCCCCGGGAGGGTAGCGGTATCTACGAGCAGTACTTC.

The chain recombines TRBV28 with TRBJ1-2; the match to TRBD1 covers 7 bases. The V and J ends lost 6 bases and 2 bases, in that order; junction bases with no gene match: 6. Germline lookup yields CDR1 MDHEN and CDR2 SYDVKM. CDR3 length: 14 amino acids. The DNA for the CDR3 is TGTGCCAGCAGGACTAAGGGACAGAACTATGGCTACACCTTC. It codes for CASRTKGQNYGYTF.

On this clone: The sample has other DNA sequences that encode this CDR3 too. The chain couples TRBV4-1 to TRBJ2-3, with D perhaps TRBD1 (5 bases). Germline values: CDR1 MGHRA, CDR2 YSYEKL. V was cut by 10 bases and J by 2 bases, with 16 bases left in between. The CDR3 is 14 amino acids. The CDR3 spells CATRVWGNTDTQYF. As DNA, the CDR3 is TGCGCCACCAGGGTCTGGGGCAACACAGATACGCAGTATTTT.

The genes are TRBV29-1 and TRBJ1-1; D is unclear. V lost 1 base and J 0 bases, leaving 6 bases between the germline ends. Germline V gene sequence: CDR1 SQVTM, CDR2 ANQGSEA. The length of the CDR3 is 13 residues. CDR3 in amino acids: CSVEGGLNTEAFF. CDR3 DNA sequence: TGCAGCGTTGAAGGAGGCTTGAACACTGAAGCTTTCTTT. The whole variable domain, filled in from reference TRBV29-1 and TRBJ1-1, reads SAVISQKPSRDICQRGTSLTIQCQVDSQVTMMFWYRQQPGQSLTLIATANQGSEATYESGFVIDKFPISRPNLTFSTLTVSNMSPEDSSIYLCSVEGGLNTEAFFGQGTRLTVV.

This sequence joins TRBV30 and TRBJ2-7; D remains unclear. Germline CDR1 GTSNPN, CDR2 SVGIG (reference sequence). This CDR3 spans 13 amino acids. The V end was cut by 0 bases, the J end by 3 bases, with 9 bases between. The CDR3 region is CAWSVRRYYEQYF. The CDR3 DNA follows: TGTGCCTGGAGTGTACGCAGATACTACGAGCAGTACTTC.

The gene calls are TRBV5-4 and TRBJ2-3; the D is unclear. The germline V gene has CDR1 SGHNT and CDR2 YYREEE (reference sequence). Trimming removed 0 bases from V and 0 bases from J, with 8 bases in between. This CDR3 spans 15 amino acids. The CDR3 here is CASSLGAYSTDTQYF. In DNA form, the CDR3 reads TGTGCCAGCAGCTTGGGGGCTTATAGCACAGATACGCAGTATTTT.

This chain joins TRBV6-5 and TRBJ1-4, with 8 positions matching TRBD1. CDR3 length: 14 residues. Germline V CDR1 and CDR2: MNHEY, SVGAGI. V was clipped by 6 bases and J by 6 bases; unmatched bases: 6. The CDR3 region is CASSGTGGHEKLFF. In DNA form, the CDR3 reads TGTGCCAGCAGCGGGACAGGTGGACATGAAAAACTGTTTTTT.

The chain employs TRBV7-9 and TRBJ2-1; 7 bases agree with TRBD1. This CDR3 is built from 16 residues. Germline-derived CDR1 and CDR2 are SEHNR and FQNEAQ (reference sequence). Losses at the gene ends were 7 bases for V and 5 bases for J; bases not matched to a gene: 14. CDR3 DNA sequence: TGTGCCAGCACCCTGACTTTGGTTGGGACAGACAATGAGCAGTTCTTC. It codes for CASTLTLVGTDNEQFF. Full variable domain (remainder filled in from reference TRBV7-9 and TRBJ2-1): DTGVSQNPRHKITKRGQNVTFRCDPISEHNRLYWYRQTLGQGPEFLTYFQNEAQLEKSRLLSDRFSAERPKGSFSTLEIQRTEQGDSAMYLCASTLTLVGTDNEQFFGPGTRLTVL.

The CDR3 is CASRLTGGTDTQYF. The CDR3, as DNA: TGTGCCAGCAGGCTAACAGGGGGAACAGATACGCAGTATTTT. The gene calls are TRBV6-1 and TRBJ2-3; 8 bases are shared with TRBD1. Looked up from germline, CDR1 is MNHNS and CDR2 is SASEGT. Germline trimming cut 6 bases from V and 3 bases from J; bases unmatched to any gene: 5. This CDR3 has 14 amino acids.